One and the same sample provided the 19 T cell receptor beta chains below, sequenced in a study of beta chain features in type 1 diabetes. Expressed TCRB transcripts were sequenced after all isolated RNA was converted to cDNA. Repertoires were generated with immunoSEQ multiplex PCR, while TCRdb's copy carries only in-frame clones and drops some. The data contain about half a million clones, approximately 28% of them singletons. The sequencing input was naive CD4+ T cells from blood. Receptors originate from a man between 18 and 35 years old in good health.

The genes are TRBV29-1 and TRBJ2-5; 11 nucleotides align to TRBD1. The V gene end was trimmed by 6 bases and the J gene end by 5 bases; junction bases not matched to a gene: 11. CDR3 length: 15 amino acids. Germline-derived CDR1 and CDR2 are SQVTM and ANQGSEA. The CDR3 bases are TGCAGCGTCGGGACAGGGGGTTTGATAGGGGAGACCCAGTACTTC. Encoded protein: CSVGTGGLIGETQYF.

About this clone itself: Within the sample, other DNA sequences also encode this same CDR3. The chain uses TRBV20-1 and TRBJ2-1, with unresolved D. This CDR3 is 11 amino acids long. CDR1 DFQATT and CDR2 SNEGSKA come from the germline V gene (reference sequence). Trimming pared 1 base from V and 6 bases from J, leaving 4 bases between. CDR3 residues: CSARVVNEQFF. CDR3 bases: TGCAGTGCTAGAGTTGTCAATGAGCAGTTCTTC.

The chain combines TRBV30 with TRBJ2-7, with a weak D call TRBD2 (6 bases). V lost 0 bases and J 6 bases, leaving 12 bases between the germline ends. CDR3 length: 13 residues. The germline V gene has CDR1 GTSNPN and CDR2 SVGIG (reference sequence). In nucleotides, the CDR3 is TGTGCCTGGAGTGTAGGCGGGAATGGCGAGCAGTACTTC. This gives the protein CAWSVGGNGEQYF.

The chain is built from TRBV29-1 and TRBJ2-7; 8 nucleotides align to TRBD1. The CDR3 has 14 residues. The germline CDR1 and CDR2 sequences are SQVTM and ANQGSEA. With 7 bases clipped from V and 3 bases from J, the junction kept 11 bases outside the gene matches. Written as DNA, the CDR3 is TGCAGCGGGGCGACCGGGACAGGAGGCTACGAGCAGTACTTC. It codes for CSGATGTGGYEQYF.

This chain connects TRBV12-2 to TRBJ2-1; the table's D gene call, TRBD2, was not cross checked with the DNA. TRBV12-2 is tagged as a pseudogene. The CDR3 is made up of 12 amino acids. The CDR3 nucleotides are TGTGCAAGTCGCTTTGATAGCAATGAGCAGTTCTTC. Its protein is CASRFDSNEQFF.

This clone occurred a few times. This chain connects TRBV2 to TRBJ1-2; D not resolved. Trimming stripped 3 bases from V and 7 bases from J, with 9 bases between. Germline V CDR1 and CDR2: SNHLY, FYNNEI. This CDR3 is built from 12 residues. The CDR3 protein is CASSDPLGGYTF. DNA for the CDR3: TGTGCCAGCAGTGACCCCTTGGGTGGCTACACCTTC.

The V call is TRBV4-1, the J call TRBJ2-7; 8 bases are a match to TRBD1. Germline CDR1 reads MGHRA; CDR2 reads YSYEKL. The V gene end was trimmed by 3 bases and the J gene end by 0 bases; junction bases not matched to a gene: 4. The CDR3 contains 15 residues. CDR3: CASSHRDRISYEQYF. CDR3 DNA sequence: TGCGCCAGCAGCCACCGGGACAGGATCTCCTACGAGCAGTACTTC.

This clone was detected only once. Here the CDR3 reads CASSSQGPQHF. The CDR3 nucleotides are TGTGCCAGCAGTTCCCAGGGGCCCCAGCATTTT. The genes are TRBV28 and TRBJ1-5; D possibly corresponds to TRBD1 (5 bases). Trimming shortened V by 4 bases and J by 9 bases, and 7 bases separated the two germline ends. The CDR3 has 11 amino acids. Germline lookup yields CDR1 MDHEN and CDR2 SYDVKM.

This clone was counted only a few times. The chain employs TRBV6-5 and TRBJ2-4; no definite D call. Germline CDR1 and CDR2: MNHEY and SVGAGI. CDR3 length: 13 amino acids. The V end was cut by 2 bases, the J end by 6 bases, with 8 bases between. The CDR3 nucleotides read TGTGCCAGCAGTTACGCGGTCGGAAACATTCAGTACTTC. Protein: CASSYAVGNIQYF.

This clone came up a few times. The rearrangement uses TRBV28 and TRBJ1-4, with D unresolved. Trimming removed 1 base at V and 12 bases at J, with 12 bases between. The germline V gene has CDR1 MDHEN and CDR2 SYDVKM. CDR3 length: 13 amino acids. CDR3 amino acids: CASSLLSVGELFF. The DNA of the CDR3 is TGTGCCAGCAGTTTATTATCCGTTGGGGAACTGTTTTTT.

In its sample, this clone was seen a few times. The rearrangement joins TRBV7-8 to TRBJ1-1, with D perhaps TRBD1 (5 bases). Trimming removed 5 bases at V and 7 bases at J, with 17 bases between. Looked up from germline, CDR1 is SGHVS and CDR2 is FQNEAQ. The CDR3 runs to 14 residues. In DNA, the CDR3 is TGTGCCAGCAGCCTCGCGCGGGGCAGGGTTGAAGCTTTCTTT. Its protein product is CASSLARGRVEAFF.

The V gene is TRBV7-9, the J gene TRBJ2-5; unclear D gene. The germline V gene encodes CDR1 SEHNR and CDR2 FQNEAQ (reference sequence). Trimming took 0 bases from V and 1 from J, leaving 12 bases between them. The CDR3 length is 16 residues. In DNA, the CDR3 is TGTGCCAGCAGCTTAGCGTTGGGTGGGATCCAAGAGACCCAGTACTTC. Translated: CASSLALGGIQETQYF.

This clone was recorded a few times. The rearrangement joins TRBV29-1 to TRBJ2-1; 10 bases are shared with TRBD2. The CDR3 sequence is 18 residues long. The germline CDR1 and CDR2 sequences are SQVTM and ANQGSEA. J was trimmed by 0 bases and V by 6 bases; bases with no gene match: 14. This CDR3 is CSVEALAGARSSYNEQFF. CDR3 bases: TGCAGCGTGGAGGCCCTAGCGGGAGCCAGGAGCTCCTACAATGAGCAGTTCTTC.

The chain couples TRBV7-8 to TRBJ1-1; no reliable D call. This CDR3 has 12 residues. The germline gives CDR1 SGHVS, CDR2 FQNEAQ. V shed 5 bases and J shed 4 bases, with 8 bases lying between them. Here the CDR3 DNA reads TGTGCCAGCAGCCCCTCAGGCACTGAAGCTTTCTTT. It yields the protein CASSPSGTEAFF.

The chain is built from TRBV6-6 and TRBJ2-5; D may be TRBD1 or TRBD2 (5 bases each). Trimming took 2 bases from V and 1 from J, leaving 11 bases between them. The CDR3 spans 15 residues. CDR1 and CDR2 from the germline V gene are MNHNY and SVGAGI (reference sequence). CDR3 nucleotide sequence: TGTGCCAGCAGTTACCAGGGACCAACCCAAGAGACCCAGTACTTC. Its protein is CASSYQGPTQETQYF.

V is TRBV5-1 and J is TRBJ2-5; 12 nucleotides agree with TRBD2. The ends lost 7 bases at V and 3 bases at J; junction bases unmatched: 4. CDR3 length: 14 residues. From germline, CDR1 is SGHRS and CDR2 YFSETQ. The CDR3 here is CASRRLAGEETQYF. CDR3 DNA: TGCGCCAGCCGCCGACTAGCGGGAGAAGAGACCCAGTACTTC.

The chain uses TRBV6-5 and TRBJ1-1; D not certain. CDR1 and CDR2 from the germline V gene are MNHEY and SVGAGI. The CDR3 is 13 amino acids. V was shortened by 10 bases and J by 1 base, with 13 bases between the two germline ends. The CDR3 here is CAIRRTGNTEAFF. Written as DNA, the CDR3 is TGTGCCATCAGACGGACGGGGAACACTGAAGCTTTCTTT.

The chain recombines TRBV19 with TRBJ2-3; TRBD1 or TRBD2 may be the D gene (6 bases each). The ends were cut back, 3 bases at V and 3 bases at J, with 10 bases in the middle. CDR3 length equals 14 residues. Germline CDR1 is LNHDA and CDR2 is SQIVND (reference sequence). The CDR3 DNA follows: TGTGCCAGTAGTATGCAGGGGAGGACAGATACGCAGTATTTT. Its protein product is CASSMQGRTDTQYF.

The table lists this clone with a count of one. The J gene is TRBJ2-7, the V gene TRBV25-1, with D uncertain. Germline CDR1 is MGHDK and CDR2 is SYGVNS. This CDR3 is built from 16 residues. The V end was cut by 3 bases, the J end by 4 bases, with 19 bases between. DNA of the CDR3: TGTGCCAGCAGTGAGGCGGAAACAGCCCGCTCTTACGAGCAGTACTTC. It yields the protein CASSEAETARSYEQYF.